Given below is one TCR beta chain in context. One entry per CDR3 protein, called by TCRdb with MiXCR from the RACE reads. The sample has tens of thousands of distinct CDR3 sequences; roughly 5% are singletons. The record originates from a study of human T cells and chemical hapten exposure. Study-wide context: From small differences in pooled library volume came most of the variation in per-sample TCR yields.

The CDR3 consists of 13 residues. V was cut by 3 bases and J by 2 bases, with 7 bases left in between. Per germline, CDR1 SGHTA and CDR2 FQGNSA. Described time point: healthy volunteer bleed at 6 weeks. Unfractionated whole blood was the source from which total RNA was extracted. The chain is built from TRBV7-2 and TRBJ2-5; D gene uncertain. This receptor was taken from a human donor in good health. Some clones in this sample may be carry-over from other donors' samples. The specimen was whole blood. The DNA for the CDR3 is TGTGCCAGCAGCTTCACGACGCAAGAGACCCAGTACTTC. Its protein is CASSFTTQETQYF.